This TCR beta chain stems from a study of T-cell reconstitution after alpha-beta-depleted transplantation in children (dated by TCRdb to the mid-2010s). Study-level background: Using TCR repertoire profiling, the study followed T-cell immune reconstitution in a quantitative way in children after TCRalphabeta/CD19-depleted allogeneic hematopoietic cell transplantation.

This clonotype has a count of ten or more. Its antigen is not yet known. Per-base quality was not reported, and no clone a single base away is much larger than it. Libraries came from PCR. TCRdb records Illumina HiSeq 2500 as the sequencer. To normalize quantification of the TCRbeta repertoire, the TCR libraries were built with molecular barcoding that relied on unique molecular identifiers. TCRdb passed the public sequencing reads through fastp at Q25 and MiXCR, retaining productive beta sequences. A single entry per CDR3 protein holds the most common genes and DNA from its merged rows. This sample gives some 240,000 distinct CDR3 sequences in total; about 8.8% of them show up just once. The ten largest clonotypes hold about 4.8% of the sample. This sample comprised PBMCs from the stem cell graft donor, obtained from the stem cell graft. This sequence originates from a human donor who donated a stem cell graft to a child with SCID.

This receptor carries the CDR3 CASRQDAYNEQFF. DNA sequence: TGTGCCAGCCGACAGGATGCCTACAATGAGCAGTTCTTC. The sequence is built from TRBV12-3 or TRBV12-4 and TRBJ2-1; the D gene is perhaps TRBD1, on 6 matching bases. The CDR3 spans 13 residues, from the cysteine through the phenylalanine. Only CDR3 DNA is held: 39 bases, read in frame from base 1. The germline ends are 10 bases apart after V is trimmed by 8 bases and J by 2 bases.